This TCR beta chain is from a study of blood T cells in healthy people across ages. A sample-barcoded 5' primer and a J-beta primer mix were used in a second PCR of roughly 6 to 11 cycles. Every cDNA was tagged by a template-switch adaptor with 12 random nucleotides. TCRdb processed the 5' RACE reads anew with MiXCR; each CDR3 protein has one entry. Of approximately 940,000 distinct CDR3 sequences listed, under 50% are singletons. The CDR3 length is 12 residues. V gave up 7 bases and J gave up 5 bases, with 13 bases separating them. Germline CDR1 reads SQVTM; CDR2 reads ANQGSEA. Study-level points and caveats: Possibly confounding the expanded clonotype changes was the fact that donor CMV status was unknown. PBMCs left unsorted prevented a conclusive naive versus antigen-experienced comparison.

To note about this clonotype: The antigen is not known.

J is TRBJ2-3 and V is TRBV29-1; D not certain. The TCR originated in a young man in good health. Sequenced material: blood. CDR3 in amino acids: CSGVYSGDTQYF. CDR3 nucleotides: TGCAGCGGCGTCTACTCAGGAGATACGCAGTATTTT.